What follows are 14 T cell receptor delta chains derived from one specimen sequenced in a study of gamma-delta T cells after stem cell transplantation. TCRdb reanalysed the RT-PCR reads via CATT. Of about 11,000 delta-chain clones in the sample, 38% were seen once. What was sequenced was gamma-delta T cells. All receptors come from a human donor. It is not recorded whose cells these are; they may come from a transplant donor.

This clone has only a few counts. The chain has TRDV1 and TRDJ1, with D tentatively TRDD2 (5 bases). Germline V gene sequence: CDR1 TSWWSYY, CDR2 QGS. The CDR3 has 14 residues. Trimming shortened V by 4 bases and J by 6 bases, and 15 bases separated the two germline ends. The DNA of the CDR3 is TGTGCTCTTGGGGTCTCCTTCTCTCCCAATAAACTCATCTTT. This codes for CALGVSFSPNKLIF.

By sample share, this clone is medium-sized. This chain links TRDV2 with TRDJ3, with 13 bases fitting TRDD3. Germline values: CDR1 GEAIGNYY, CDR2 EKD. V dropped 2 bases and J dropped 2; count of bases not matched to a gene: 5. The CDR3 is made up of 19 amino acids. The CDR3 loop reads CACDIITGGYAWDTRQMFF. DNA for the CDR3: TGTGCCTGTGACATTATTACTGGGGGATACGCCTGGGACACCCGACAGATGTTTTTC.

Comment on this clone: A much larger clone lies a single base off, so this may be a read error. Other nucleotide sequences in the sample specify the same CDR3. This chain uses TRDV2 with TRDJ2; TRDD3 matches 7 bases. Germline loops: CDR1 GEAIGNYY, CDR2 EKD. The CDR3 spans 15 residues. J lost 4 bases, V lost 0 bases, and 4 bases had no gene match. The CDR3 region has the DNA TGTGCCTGTGACACCGCGCACTGGGGGACAGCACAACTCTTCTTT. Its protein product is CACDTAHWGTAQLFF.

This chain links TRDV1 with TRDJ1; 12 bases match TRDD3. The CDR3 has 24 residues. The J segment lost 2 bases and the V segment lost 5 bases, leaving 30 bases of the junction unmatched. Looked up from germline, CDR1 is TSWWSYY and CDR2 is QGS. In DNA form, the CDR3 reads TGTGCTCTTGGGAAGGTTCCTACGGCAATCTATACTGGGGGATACCCTAGCCTTACCGATAAACTCATCTTT. Translating it yields CALGKVPTAIYTGGYPSLTDKLIF.

The chain couples TRDV2 to TRDJ3, with 7 bases fitting TRDD3. Germline loops: CDR1 GEAIGNYY, CDR2 EKD. The CDR3 covers 18 residues. The junction had 7 bases not matched to a gene; V was cut back by 1 base and J by 2 bases. CDR3 coding DNA: TGTGCCTGTGACACTCCGGATACGTCCCCCTGGGACACCCGACAGATGTTTTTC. Encoded protein: CACDTPDTSPWDTRQMFF.

V is TRDV1 and J is TRDJ1; 8 bases align to TRDD3. The CDR3 loop spans 18 amino acids. The V segment lost 3 bases and the J segment 1 base; nucleotides outside the gene matches: 13. The germline V gene encodes CDR1 TSWWSYY and CDR2 QGS. CDR3 sequence: CALGEPPRLWGITDKLIF. CDR3 nucleotide sequence: TGTGCTCTTGGGGAGCCCCCTAGGTTGTGGGGGATCACCGATAAACTCATCTTT.

This clone is judged medium-sized (0.01 to 0.1%). The V and J genes are TRDV2 and TRDJ3; 7 bases are a match to TRDD3. This CDR3 comprises 19 residues. Trimming took 0 bases from V and 1 from J; bases not matched to a gene: 8. CDR1 and CDR2 from the germline V gene are GEAIGNYY and EKD. CDR3: CACDTWGTKGSWDTRQMFF. The CDR3 DNA follows: TGTGCCTGTGACACCTGGGGGACTAAAGGGTCCTGGGACACCCGACAGATGTTTTTC.

Note on this clone: This clone may be a read error of a much larger clone one base away. The rearrangement joins TRDV2 to TRDJ1; D might be TRDD3 (5 bases). CDR1 and CDR2 (germline): GEAIGNYY, EKD. V lost 5 bases to trimming and J lost 1 base, with 31 bases between them. The CDR3 runs to 20 residues. The DNA of the CDR3 is TGTGCCTGTGTTACTCGTAGTTCGGGGACTCCCGGATGCGTCACCGATAAACTCATCTTT. Protein product: CACVTRSSGTPGCVTDKLIF.

The J gene is TRDJ1, the V gene TRDV1, with D possibly being TRDD3 (6 bases). CDR3 length equals 21 residues. Deletions cut 0 bases from V and 0 bases from J, with 26 bases between. In germline, CDR1 is TSWWSYY, CDR2 QGS. Written as DNA, the CDR3 is TGTGCTCTTGGGGAACTATGCCACCGGTCATGGTACTGGGCCGACACCGATAAACTCATCTTT. As protein: CALGELCHRSWYWADTDKLIF.

This clone was counted only a few times. The V gene is TRDV1, the J gene TRDJ1, with a weak D call TRDD3 (7 bases). Germline lookup yields CDR1 TSWWSYY and CDR2 QGS. This CDR3 region has 17 residues. V lost 0 bases, J lost 7 bases, and 21 bases lay in between. This CDR3 is CALGELFLRRIRGKLIF. In DNA, the CDR3 is TGTGCTCTTGGGGAACTCTTCCTTCGAAGGATACGCGGTAAACTCATCTTT.

This clone came up a few times. The V call is TRDV1, the J call TRDJ1; D remains ambiguous. V dropped 0 bases and J dropped 5 bases, with 19 bases sitting between them. Germline V gene lookup returns CDR1 TSWWSYY and CDR2 QGS. The CDR3 covers 17 residues. CDR3 protein: CALGELPSETGVDKLIF. CDR3 nucleotides: TGTGCTCTTGGGGAACTACCCTCCGAAACCGGGGTGGATAAACTCATCTTT.

By share, this clone ranks as medium-sized. The chain employs TRDV3 and TRDJ1; the match to TRDD3 covers 7 bases. The germline V gene has CDR1 TVYSNPD and CDR2 GDNSRS (reference sequence). Trimming at V came to 2 bases and at J to 0 bases, leaving 9 bases not matched to a gene. The CDR3 consists of 15 residues. CDR3 nucleotide sequence: TGTGCCTTTCTACGAAGAGGGGGATACACCGATAAACTCATCTTT. It translates to CAFLRRGGYTDKLIF.

This clone was observed a handful of times. The J gene is TRDJ2, the V gene TRDV1, with TRDD3 matching over 12 bases. Germline loops: CDR1 TSWWSYY, CDR2 QGS. This CDR3 has 24 amino acids. The V and J ends lost 3 bases and 2 bases, in that order; junction bases with no gene match: 25. The DNA of the CDR3 is TGTGCTCTTGGGGATGACAACCCTTCCTACGGAAGGTACTGGGGGATACCCTTGACAGCACAACTCTTCTTT. Its translation is CALGDDNPSYGRYWGIPLTAQLFF.

This clone has more than one count but fewer than ten. A read error is possible here, since a much larger clone lies one base away. Additional DNA sequences in this sample encode the identical CDR3. CDR3 sequence reads: CACDTVLGDTWDTRQMFF. The CDR3 nucleotides read TGTGCCTGTGACACCGTACTGGGGGATACCTGGGATACCCGACAGATGTTTTTC. This sequence joins TRDV2 and TRDJ3; TRDD3 matches 12 bases. CDR1 and CDR2 (germline): GEAIGNYY, EKD. The length of the CDR3 is 18 residues.